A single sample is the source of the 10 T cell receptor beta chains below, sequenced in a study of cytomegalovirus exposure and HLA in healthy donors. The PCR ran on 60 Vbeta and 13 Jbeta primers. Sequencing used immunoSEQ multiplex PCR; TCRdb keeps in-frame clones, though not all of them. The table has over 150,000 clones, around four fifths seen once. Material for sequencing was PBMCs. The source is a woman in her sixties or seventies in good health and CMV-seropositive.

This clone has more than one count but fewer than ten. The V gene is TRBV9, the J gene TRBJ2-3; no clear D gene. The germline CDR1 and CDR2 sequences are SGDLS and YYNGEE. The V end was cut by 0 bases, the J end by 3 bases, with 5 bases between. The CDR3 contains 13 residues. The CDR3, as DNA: TGTGCCAGCAGCGTAGGGCCAACAGATACGCAGTATTTT. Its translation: CASSVGPTDTQYF.

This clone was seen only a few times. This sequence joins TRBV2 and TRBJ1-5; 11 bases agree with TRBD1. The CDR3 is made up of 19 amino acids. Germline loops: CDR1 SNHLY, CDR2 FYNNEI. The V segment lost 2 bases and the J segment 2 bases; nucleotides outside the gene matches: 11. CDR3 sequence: CASSETGTGGGYGNQPQHF. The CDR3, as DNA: TGTGCCAGCAGTGAAACCGGGACAGGGGGAGGTTATGGCAATCAGCCCCAGCATTTT.

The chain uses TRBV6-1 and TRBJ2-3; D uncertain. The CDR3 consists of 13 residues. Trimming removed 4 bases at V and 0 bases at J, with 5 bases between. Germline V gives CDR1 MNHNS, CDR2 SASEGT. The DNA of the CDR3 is TGTGCCAGCAGTGCCAGGAGCACAGATACGCAGTATTTT. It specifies CASSARSTDTQYF.

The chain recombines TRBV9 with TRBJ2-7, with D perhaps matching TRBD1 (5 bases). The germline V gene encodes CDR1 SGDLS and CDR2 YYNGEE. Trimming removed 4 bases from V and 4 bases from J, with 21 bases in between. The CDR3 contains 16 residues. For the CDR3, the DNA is TGTGCCAGCAGCCACCAAACGGCAGCAGGACAATACGAGCAGTACTTC. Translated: CASSHQTAAGQYEQYF.

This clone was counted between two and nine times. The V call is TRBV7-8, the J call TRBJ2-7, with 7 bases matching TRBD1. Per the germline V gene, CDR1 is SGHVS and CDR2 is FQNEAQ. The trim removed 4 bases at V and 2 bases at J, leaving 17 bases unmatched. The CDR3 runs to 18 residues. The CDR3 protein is CASSSPQTTGAFAYEQYF. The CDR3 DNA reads TGTGCCAGCAGCTCGCCCCAAACAACAGGGGCCTTTGCCTACGAGCAGTACTTC. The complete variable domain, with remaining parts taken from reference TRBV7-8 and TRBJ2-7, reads GAGVSQSPRYKVAKRGQDVALRCDPISGHVSLFWYQQALGQGPEFLTYFQNEAQLDKSGLPSDRFFAERPEGSVSTLKIQRTQQEDSAVYLCASSSPQTTGAFAYEQYFGPGTRLTVT.

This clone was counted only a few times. The CDR3 sequence is CAITRTGGEQYF. For the CDR3, the DNA is TGTGCCATCACCAGGACAGGGGGCGAGCAGTACTTC. This rearrangement joins TRBV10-3 to TRBJ2-7; 10 positions match TRBD1. This CDR3 has 12 amino acids. V dropped 7 bases and J dropped 6; count of bases not matched to a gene: 3. The germline V gene encodes CDR1 ENHRY and CDR2 SYGVKD.

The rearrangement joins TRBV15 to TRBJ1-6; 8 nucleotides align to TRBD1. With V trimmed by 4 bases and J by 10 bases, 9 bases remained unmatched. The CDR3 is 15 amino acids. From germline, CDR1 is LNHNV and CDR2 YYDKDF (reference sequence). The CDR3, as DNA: TGTGCCACCAGCACCCGACAGGGGTGGAGGTCACCCCTCCACTTT. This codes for CATSTRQGWRSPLHF.

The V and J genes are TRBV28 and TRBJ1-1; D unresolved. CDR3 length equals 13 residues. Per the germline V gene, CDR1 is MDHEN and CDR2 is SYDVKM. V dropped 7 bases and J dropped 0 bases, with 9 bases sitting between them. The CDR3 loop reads CASTYSLNTEAFF. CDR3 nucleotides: TGTGCCAGCACCTACAGCTTGAACACTGAAGCTTTCTTT.

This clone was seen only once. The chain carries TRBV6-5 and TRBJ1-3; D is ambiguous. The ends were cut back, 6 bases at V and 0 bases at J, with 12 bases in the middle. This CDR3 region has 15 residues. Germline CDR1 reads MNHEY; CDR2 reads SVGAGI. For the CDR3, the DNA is TGTGCCAGCAGGACCTTGGGCTCCTCTGGAAACACCATATATTTT. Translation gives CASRTLGSSGNTIYF.

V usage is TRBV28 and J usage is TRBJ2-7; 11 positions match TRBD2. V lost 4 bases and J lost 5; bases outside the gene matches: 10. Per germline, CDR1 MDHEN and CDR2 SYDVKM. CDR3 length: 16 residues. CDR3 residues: CASSSFASGRRNEQYF. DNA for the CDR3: TGTGCCAGCAGTTCTTTTGCTAGCGGGAGGAGGAACGAGCAGTACTTC.